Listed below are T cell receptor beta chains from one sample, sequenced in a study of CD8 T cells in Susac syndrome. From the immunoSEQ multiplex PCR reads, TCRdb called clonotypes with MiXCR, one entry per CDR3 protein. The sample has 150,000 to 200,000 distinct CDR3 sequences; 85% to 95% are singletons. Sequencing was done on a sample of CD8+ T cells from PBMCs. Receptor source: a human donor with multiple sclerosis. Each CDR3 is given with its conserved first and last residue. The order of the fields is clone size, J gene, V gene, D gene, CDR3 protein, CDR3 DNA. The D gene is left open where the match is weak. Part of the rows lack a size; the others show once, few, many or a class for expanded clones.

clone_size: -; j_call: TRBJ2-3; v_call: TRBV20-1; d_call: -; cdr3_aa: CSASSREGREDTQYF; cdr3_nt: TGCAGTGCTAGTTCGAGGGAAGGCCGGGAAGATACGCAGTATTTT
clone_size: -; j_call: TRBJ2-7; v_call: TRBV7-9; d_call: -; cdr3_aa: CASSLDYEQYF; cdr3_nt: TGTGCCAGCTCACTAGACTACGAGCAGTACTTC
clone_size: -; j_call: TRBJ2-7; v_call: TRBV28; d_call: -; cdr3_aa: CASAELGYEQYF; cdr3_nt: TGTGCCAGTGCGGAGCTGGGGTACGAGCAGTACTTC
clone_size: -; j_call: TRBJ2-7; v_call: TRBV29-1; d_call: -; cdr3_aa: CSVVTTRGEQYF; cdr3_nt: TGCAGCGTTGTAACGACAAGGGGCGAGCAGTACTTC
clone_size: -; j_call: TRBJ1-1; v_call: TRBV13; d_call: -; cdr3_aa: CASSPLGQRGAGTEAFF; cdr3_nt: TGTGCCAGCAGCCCGCTGGGACAAAGGGGCGCGGGCACTGAAGCTTTCTTT
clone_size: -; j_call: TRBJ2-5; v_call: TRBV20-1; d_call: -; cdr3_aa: CSARDSPWQSSIETQYF; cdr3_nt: TGCAGTGCTAGAGATAGTCCCTGGCAGAGTAGCATAGAGACCCAGTACTTC
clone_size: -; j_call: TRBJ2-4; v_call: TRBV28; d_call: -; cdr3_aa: CASSLETEGDIQYF; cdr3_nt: TGTGCCAGCAGTTTAGAAACAGAGGGGGACATTCAGTACTTC
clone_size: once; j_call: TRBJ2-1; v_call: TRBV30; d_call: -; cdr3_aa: CAWAEDNYNEQFF; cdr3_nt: TGTGCCTGGGCGGAGGACAACTACAATGAGCAGTTCTTC
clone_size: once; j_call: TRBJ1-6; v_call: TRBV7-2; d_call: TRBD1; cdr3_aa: CASSFGQAHSPLHF; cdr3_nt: TGTGCCAGCAGCTTCGGACAGGCCCATTCACCCCTCCACTTT
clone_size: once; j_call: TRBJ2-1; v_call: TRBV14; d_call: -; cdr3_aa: CASSQGLLNEQFF; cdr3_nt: TGTGCCAGCAGCCAAGGGCTCCTCAATGAGCAGTTCTTC
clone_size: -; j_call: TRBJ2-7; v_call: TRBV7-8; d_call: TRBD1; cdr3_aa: CASSTGTAAHEQYF; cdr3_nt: TGTGCCAGCAGTACCGGGACAGCGGCCCACGAGCAGTACTTC
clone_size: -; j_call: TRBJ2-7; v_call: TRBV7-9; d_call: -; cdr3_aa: CASSTYSPDNSYEQYF; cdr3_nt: TGTGCCAGCAGCACCTATAGTCCCGATAACTCCTACGAGCAGTACTTC
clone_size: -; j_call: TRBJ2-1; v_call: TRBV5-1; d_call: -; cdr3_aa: CASSLAAGSYNEQFF; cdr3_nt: TGCGCCAGCAGCTTGGCCGCGGGGTCCTACAATGAGCAGTTCTTC
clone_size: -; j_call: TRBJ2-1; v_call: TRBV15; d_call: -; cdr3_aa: CATSRSGELNEQFF; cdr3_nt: TGTGCCACCAGCAGATCGGGGGAGTTAAATGAGCAGTTCTTC
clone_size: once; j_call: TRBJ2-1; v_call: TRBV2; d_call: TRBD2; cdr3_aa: CASCRPGLAGGGSEQFF; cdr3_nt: TGTGCCAGCTGCCGCCCGGGACTAGCGGGAGGGGGGAGTGAGCAGTTCTTC
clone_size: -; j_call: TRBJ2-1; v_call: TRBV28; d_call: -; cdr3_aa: CASSLKGWDEQFF; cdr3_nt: TGTGCCAGCAGTTTAAAAGGCTGGGATGAGCAGTTCTTC
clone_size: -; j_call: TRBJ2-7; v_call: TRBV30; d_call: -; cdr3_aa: CAWESTYEQYF; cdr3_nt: TGTGCCTGGGAAAGTACCTACGAGCAGTACTTC
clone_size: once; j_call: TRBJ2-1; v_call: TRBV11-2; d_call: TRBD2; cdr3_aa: CASSSGPKGLYNEQFF; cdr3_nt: TGTGCCAGCAGCTCGGGGCCAAAGGGACTATACAATGAGCAGTTCTTC
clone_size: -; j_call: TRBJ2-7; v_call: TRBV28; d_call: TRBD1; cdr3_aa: CASSSRTGSYEQYF; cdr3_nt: TGTGCCAGCAGTTCAAGGACAGGGAGCTACGAGCAGTACTTC
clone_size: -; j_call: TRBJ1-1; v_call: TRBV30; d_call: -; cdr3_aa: CAWGTVNTEAFF; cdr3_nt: TGTGCCTGGGGGACGGTGAACACTGAAGCTTTCTTT
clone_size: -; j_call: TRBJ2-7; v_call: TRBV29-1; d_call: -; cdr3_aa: CSVLPRPESYEQYF; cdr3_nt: TGCAGCGTACTCCCTCGCCCGGAATCCTACGAGCAGTACTTC
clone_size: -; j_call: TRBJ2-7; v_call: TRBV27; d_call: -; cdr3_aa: CASSLSFQGHYEQYF; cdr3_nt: TGTGCCAGCAGTTTATCCTTCCAGGGTCACTACGAGCAGTACTTC
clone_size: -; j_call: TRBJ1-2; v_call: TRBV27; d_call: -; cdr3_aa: CASSLSWDYGYTF; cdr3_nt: TGTGCCAGCAGTTTATCATGGGACTATGGCTACACCTTC
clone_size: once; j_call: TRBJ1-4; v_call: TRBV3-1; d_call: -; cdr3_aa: CASSQDVLATNEKLFF; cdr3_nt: TGTGCCAGCAGCCAAGATGTTCTGGCAACTAATGAAAAACTGTTTTTT
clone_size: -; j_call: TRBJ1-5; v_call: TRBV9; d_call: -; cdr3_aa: CASSVGPQSQPQHF; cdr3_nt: TGTGCCAGCAGCGTAGGGCCCCAGAGTCAGCCCCAGCATTTT
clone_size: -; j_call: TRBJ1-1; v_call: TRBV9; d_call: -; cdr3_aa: CASSEQGLNTEAFF; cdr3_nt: TGTGCCAGCAGCGAACAGGGCCTGAACACTGAAGCTTTCTTT
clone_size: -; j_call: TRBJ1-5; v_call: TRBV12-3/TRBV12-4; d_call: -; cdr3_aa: CASSLAQGTQPQHF; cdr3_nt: TGTGCCAGCAGTTTAGCGCAGGGAACTCAGCCCCAGCATTTT
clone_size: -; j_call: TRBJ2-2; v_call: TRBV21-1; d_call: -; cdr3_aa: CASSKGQGQVNTGELFF; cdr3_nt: TGTGCCAGCAGCAAGGGACAGGGCCAAGTGAACACCGGGGAGCTGTTTTTT
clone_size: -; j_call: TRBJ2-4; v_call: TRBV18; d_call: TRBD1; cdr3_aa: CASSPGTGNAKNIQYF; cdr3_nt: TGTGCCAGCTCACCGGGGACAGGGAATGCCAAAAACATTCAGTACTTC
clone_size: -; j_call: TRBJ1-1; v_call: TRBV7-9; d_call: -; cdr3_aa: CASSEGDSRLNTEAFF; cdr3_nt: TGTGCCAGCAGCGAAGGAGACAGCCGACTCAACACTGAAGCTTTCTTT
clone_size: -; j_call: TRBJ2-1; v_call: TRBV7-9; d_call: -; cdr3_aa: CASSLGGYPNEQFF; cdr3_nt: TGTGCCAGCAGCTTAGGTGGCTACCCGAATGAGCAGTTCTTC
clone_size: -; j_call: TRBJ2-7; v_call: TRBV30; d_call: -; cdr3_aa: CAWSVGAGSYEQYF; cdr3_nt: TGTGCCTGGAGTGTGGGGGCAGGGAGCTACGAGCAGTACTTC
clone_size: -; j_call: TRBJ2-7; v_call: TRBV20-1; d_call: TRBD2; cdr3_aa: CSARAPSGITYEQYF; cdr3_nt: TGCAGTGCTAGGGCCCCTAGCGGGATTACCTACGAGCAGTACTTC
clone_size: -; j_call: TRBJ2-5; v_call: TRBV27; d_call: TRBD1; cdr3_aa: CASSPDRGKETQYF; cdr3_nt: TGTGCCAGCAGTCCCGACAGGGGGAAAGAGACCCAGTACTTC
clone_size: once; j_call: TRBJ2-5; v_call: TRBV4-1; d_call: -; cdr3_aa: CASSQESAGLSQETQYF; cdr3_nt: TGCGCCAGCAGCCAAGAATCGGCGGGACTCAGCCAAGAGACCCAGTACTTC
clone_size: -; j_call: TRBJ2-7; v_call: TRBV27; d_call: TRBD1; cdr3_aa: CASSKAGGYEQYF; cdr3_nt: TGTGCCAGCAGTAAAGCAGGGGGCTACGAGCAGTACTTC
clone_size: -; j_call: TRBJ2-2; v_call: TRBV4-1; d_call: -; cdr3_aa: CASTLIPGHENTGELFF; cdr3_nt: TGCGCCAGCACCCTTATTCCGGGACACGAGAACACCGGGGAGCTGTTTTTT
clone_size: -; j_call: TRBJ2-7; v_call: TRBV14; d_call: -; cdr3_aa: CASSYFTYEQYF; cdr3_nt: TGTGCCAGCAGCTATTTTACCTACGAGCAGTACTTC
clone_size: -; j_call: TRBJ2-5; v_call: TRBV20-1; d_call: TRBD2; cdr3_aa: CSARGGLAETQYF; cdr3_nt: TGCAGTGCTAGGGGGGGACTAGCCGAGACCCAGTACTTC
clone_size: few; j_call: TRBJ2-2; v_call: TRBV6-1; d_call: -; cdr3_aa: CASSPWTANTGELFF; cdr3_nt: TGTGCCAGCAGTCCCTGGACGGCGAACACCGGGGAGCTGTTTTTT
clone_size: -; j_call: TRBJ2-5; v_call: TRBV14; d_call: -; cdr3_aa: CASSQDWRTQYF; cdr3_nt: TGTGCCAGCAGCCAAGATTGGCGGACCCAGTACTTC
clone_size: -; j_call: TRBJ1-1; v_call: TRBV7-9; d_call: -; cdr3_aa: CASSLALAGNTEAFF; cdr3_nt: TGTGCCAGCAGCTTAGCGCTGGCGGGAAACACTGAAGCTTTCTTT